The 3 T cell receptor beta chains below were found in one sample sequenced in a study of cytomegalovirus exposure and HLA in healthy donors. The PCR used 60 Vbeta and 13 Jbeta primers. TCRdb keeps only in-frame clones here, not all; method: immunoSEQ multiplex PCR. The data contain about 220,000 clones, 70% to 80% of them singletons. Sequences were obtained from PBMCs. The source of these receptors is a woman aged 25 to 39 in good health and CMV-seronegative.

The chain couples TRBV5-1 to TRBJ1-1, with D unclear. Germline V CDR1 and CDR2: SGHRS, YFSETQ. This CDR3 is 14 amino acids long. Trimming took off 1 base at V and 2 bases at J, with 9 bases between the two ends. CDR3 DNA sequence: TGCGCCAGCAGCTTGTTCGGGGTAAACACTGAAGCTTTCTTT. This codes for CASSLFGVNTEAFF.

The CDR3 DNA follows: TGCGCCAGCAGTTATGGACAGGGGACCAACGAGCAGTACTTC. It specifies CASSYGQGTNEQYF. The rearrangement links TRBV5-1 to TRBJ2-7, with TRBD1 matching 9 bases. J lost 5 bases, V lost 5 bases, and 8 bases had no gene match. The CDR3 extends over 14 amino acids. Germline assignment: CDR1 SGHRS and CDR2 YFSETQ.

V is TRBV5-6 and J is TRBJ2-5; D gene uncertain. The CDR3 has 17 amino acids. Germline V gene lookup returns CDR1 SGHDT and CDR2 YYEEEE. Trimming shortened V by 2 bases and J by 1 base, and 18 bases separated the two germline ends. This CDR3 is CASSFELTFTSQETQYF. The CDR3 nucleotides are TGTGCCAGCAGCTTCGAACTGACTTTCACGAGCCAAGAGACCCAGTACTTC. Combining the CDR3 with reference TRBV5-6 and TRBJ2-5 gives the whole variable domain DAGVTQSPTHLIKTRGQQVTLRCSPKSGHDTVSWYQQALGQGPQFIFQYYEEEERQRGNFPDRFSGHQFPNYSSELNVNALLLGDSALYLCASSFELTFTSQETQYFGPGTRLLVL.